These 19 T cell receptor beta chains share one sample of origin, sequenced in a study of T cell responses to AZD1222 COVID-19 vaccine. Here immunoSEQ multiplex PCR was the method, and the copy in TCRdb shows in-frame clones only, minus some. This table has just under 90,000 clones, roughly 86% appearing once. The source was peripheral blood, collected on day 0 of AZD1222 vaccination. The receptors derive from an adult in good health.

This chain links TRBV29-1 with TRBJ2-7; no firm D call. The CDR3 is made up of 13 amino acids. Trimming removed 6 bases at V and 1 base at J, with 13 bases between. The germline V gene encodes CDR1 SQVTM and CDR2 ANQGSEA. CDR3 sequence: CSVAADRSYEQYF. CDR3 coding DNA: TGCAGCGTGGCAGCTGACCGTTCCTACGAGCAGTACTTC.

The V call is TRBV7-9, the J call TRBJ2-2; D gene unclear. Per the germline V gene, CDR1 is SEHNR and CDR2 is FQNEAQ (reference sequence). The CDR3 runs to 16 residues. V was trimmed by 5 bases and J by 0 bases, leaving 13 bases between them. DNA of the CDR3: TGTGCCAGCAGCACACGGCTACCGACGAACACCGGGGAGCTGTTTTTT. Amino acid sequence: CASSTRLPTNTGELFF.

This rearrangement joins TRBV19 to TRBJ2-7, with D hard to call. The germline V gene has CDR1 LNHDA and CDR2 SQIVND (reference sequence). Trimming removed 4 bases from V and 0 bases from J, with 13 bases in between. This CDR3 contains 15 residues. Written as DNA, the CDR3 is TGTGCCAGTAGTAAGTTTGCACAGACCTCCTACGAGCAGTACTTC. It translates to CASSKFAQTSYEQYF.

The V call is TRBV2, the J call TRBJ2-2, with no clear D. The CDR3 loop spans 15 amino acids. Trimming took 8 bases from V and 3 from J, leaving 16 bases between them. CDR1 and CDR2 (germline): SNHLY, FYNNEI. The CDR3 sequence: CASGLGPADTGELFF. CDR3 sequence (DNA): TGTGCCAGCGGGTTAGGCCCGGCGGACACCGGGGAGCTGTTTTTT.

The chain carries TRBV10-2 and TRBJ1-6; D unresolved. This CDR3 is 14 amino acids long. Germline CDR1 is WSHSY and CDR2 is SAAADI. V was cut by 5 bases and J by 5 bases, with 10 bases left in between. In DNA form, the CDR3 reads TGCGCCAGCAGTTGGGCAGCAAATAATTCACCCCTCCACTTT. It codes for CASSWAANNSPLHF.

The table lists this clone with a count of one. The chain employs TRBV5-5 and TRBJ1-1; TRBD1 agrees at 7 bases. Germline CDR1 reads SGHKS; CDR2 reads YYEKEE (reference sequence). V dropped 3 bases and J dropped 5; count of bases not matched to a gene: 10. The CDR3 consists of 15 residues. The CDR3 DNA follows: TGTGCCAGCAGCTCCTCCCGACAGGGAAGAACTGAAGCTTTCTTT. Its translation is CASSSSRQGRTEAFF. The full variable domain, its missing parts supplied by reference TRBV5-5 and TRBJ1-1, is DAGVTQSPTHLIKTRGQQVTLRCSPISGHKSVSWYQQVLGQGPQFIFQYYEKEERGRGNFPDRFSARQFPNYSSELNVNALLLGDSALYLCASSSSRQGRTEAFFGQGTRLTVV.

CDR3 protein: CASRPGARTDTQYF. The DNA for the CDR3 is TGTGCCAGCAGACCGGGGGCGCGCACAGATACGCAGTATTTT. The V call is TRBV7-2, the J call TRBJ2-3; D tentatively reads TRBD1 or TRBD2 (6 bases each). Trimming left V 6 bases short and J 1 base short, with 11 bases between. This CDR3 is 14 amino acids long. From germline, CDR1 is SGHTA and CDR2 FQGNSA.

V usage is TRBV6-5 and J usage is TRBJ2-7, with 8 bases lining up with TRBD2. In germline, CDR1 is MNHEY, CDR2 SVGAGI. CDR3 length: 15 amino acids. The V segment lost 0 bases and the J segment 3 bases; nucleotides outside the gene matches: 4. The CDR3 region is CASSYSTLAGYEQYF. In DNA form, the CDR3 reads TGTGCCAGCAGTTACTCCACCCTAGCGGGCTACGAGCAGTACTTC.

The chain has TRBV5-6 and TRBJ1-5; no definite D call. The CDR3 extends over 14 amino acids. V was shortened by 2 bases and J by 0 bases, with 6 bases between the two germline ends. Germline V gene data show CDR1 as SGHDT and CDR2 as YYEEEE. As DNA, the CDR3 is TGTGCCAGCAGCTTTCTAAGTAGCAATCAGCCCCAGCATTTT. It specifies CASSFLSSNQPQHF.

This chain joins TRBV14 and TRBJ2-4; 10 bases are shared with TRBD1. This CDR3 is 20 amino acids long. Trimming at V came to 4 bases and at J to 2 bases, leaving 17 bases not matched to a gene. In germline, CDR1 is SGHDN, CDR2 FVKESK. CDR3 sequence: CASSRSPRGAGQGTKNIQYF. CDR3 in DNA: TGTGCCAGCAGCCGCAGCCCTAGGGGGGCGGGACAGGGGACCAAAAACATTCAGTACTTC.

The chain couples TRBV20-1 to TRBJ1-3; no definite D call. The CDR3 has 11 residues. Per germline, CDR1 DFQATT and CDR2 SNEGSKA (reference sequence). Trimming took off 4 bases at V and 4 bases at J, with 5 bases between the two ends. The DNA of the CDR3 is TGCAGTGCTAAACAGGGAAACACCATATATTTT. This gives the protein CSAKQGNTIYF.

The chain joins TRBV7-6 to TRBJ1-1; D is possibly TRBD1 (5 bases). This CDR3 comprises 14 residues. Per the germline V gene, CDR1 is SGHVS and CDR2 is FNYEAQ. V lost 2 bases to trimming and J lost 0 bases, with 7 bases between them. This chain's CDR3 is CASSLRGLNTEAFF. The CDR3 DNA reads TGTGCCAGCAGCTTAAGGGGTTTGAACACTGAAGCTTTCTTT.

The V gene is TRBV24-1, the J gene TRBJ1-1; 9 nucleotides line up with TRBD1. The germline V gene has CDR1 KGHDR and CDR2 SFDVKD. With V trimmed by 2 bases and J by 2 bases, 5 bases remained unmatched. The CDR3 has 16 amino acids. The chain's CDR3 is CATSDSSDRGNTEAFF. In DNA form, the CDR3 reads TGTGCCACCAGTGATTCGTCGGACAGGGGAAACACTGAAGCTTTCTTT.

In DNA form, the CDR3 reads TGCAGCGTCGGACTAGCGGGACCCCAAGAGACCCAGTACTTC. This sequence encodes CSVGLAGPQETQYF. This chain connects TRBV29-1 to TRBJ2-5, with 12 nucleotides matching TRBD2. The CDR3 loop spans 14 amino acids. Trimming took 6 bases from V and 1 from J; bases not matched to a gene: 3. Germline values: CDR1 SQVTM, CDR2 ANQGSEA.

The rearrangement uses TRBV5-6 and TRBJ1-6, with 9 bases fitting TRBD1. The CDR3 extends over 12 amino acids. The V and J ends lost 4 bases and 14 bases, in that order; junction bases with no gene match: 4. Germline CDR1 reads SGHDT; CDR2 reads YYEEEE. The CDR3, as DNA: TGTGCCAGCAGCCAAGGGACAGGGTCCCTCCACTTT. Translated: CASSQGTGSLHF. Filled out from reference TRBV5-6 and TRBJ1-6, the complete variable domain reads DAGVTQSPTHLIKTRGQQVTLRCSPKSGHDTVSWYQQALGQGPQFIFQYYEEEERQRGNFPDRFSGHQFPNYSSELNVNALLLGDSALYLCASSQGTGSLHFGNGTRLTVT.

The rearrangement uses TRBV7-3 and TRBJ2-1; 8 nucleotides align to TRBD2. Per the germline V gene, CDR1 is SGHTA and CDR2 is FQGTGA. With V trimmed by 5 bases and J by 3 bases, 9 bases remained unmatched. This CDR3 is 16 amino acids long. The CDR3 loop reads CASSDPGTSSYNEQFF. The CDR3 DNA reads as TGTGCCAGCAGCGACCCCGGGACTAGTAGCTACAATGAGCAGTTCTTC.

The gene calls are TRBV28 and TRBJ2-1, with TRBD2 matching 14 bases. CDR1 and CDR2 from the germline V gene are MDHEN and SYDVKM. The CDR3 is 15 residues long. Trimming took 6 bases from V and 7 from J; bases not matched to a gene: 5. This CDR3 reads CASSPGLAGANEQFF. The CDR3 region has the DNA TGTGCCAGCAGCCCGGGACTAGCGGGAGCAAATGAGCAGTTCTTC.

In this sample, this clone turned up a few times. CDR3 amino acids: CASSLSPNTEAFF. In DNA, the CDR3 is TGTGCCAGCAGTTTATCCCCGAACACTGAAGCTTTCTTT. This chain links TRBV12-3 or TRBV12-4 with TRBJ1-1, with D uncertain. The CDR3 contains 13 residues. V was clipped by 2 bases and J by 1 base, with 5 bases between them.

This clone was observed a single time. The chain carries TRBV15 and TRBJ2-2; maybe TRBD2 (6 bases). The V end lost 6 bases, the J end lost 1 base, and 18 bases lay between the germline ends. Germline V lookup: CDR1 LNHNV, CDR2 YYDKDF (reference sequence). The CDR3 contains 17 residues. CDR3: CATRNPWGAGNTGELFF. CDR3 DNA: TGTGCCACCAGAAACCCCTGGGGAGCGGGGAACACCGGGGAGCTGTTTTTT.